This T cell receptor (beta chain) originates from a study of blood T cell repertoires in COVID-19. Overall study context: The origin of the acute and convalescent COVID-19 samples was the United States, Italy and Spain.

Sequencing was performed with immunoSEQ multiplex PCR; in TCRdb, only in-frame clones are kept and a portion is missing. The top ten clones hold 3% of a sample with around 100,000 clones, approximately 86% of them seen once. Germline lookup yields CDR1 LNHDA and CDR2 SQIVND (reference sequence). The CDR3 extends over 14 amino acids. Trimming took off 8 bases at V and 5 bases at J, with 16 bases between the two ends. This receptor was obtained from a man between 50 and 59 years old with active or convalescent COVID-19. The rearrangement links TRBV19 to TRBJ1-5, with a tentative D call TRBD1 (5 bases). Sequenced input: peripheral blood. CDR3 sequence reads: CASSTGRRDQPQHF. The CDR3 DNA reads as TGTGCCAGTTCCACAGGACGTCGCGATCAGCCCCAGCATTTT.